What follows are 23 T cell receptor beta chains derived from one specimen sequenced in a study of CD8+ T cells in alopecia areata. Reverse transcribed after extraction, RNA yielded cDNA as the sequencing template. Some clones are missing from TCRdb's copy, which holds only in-frame ones; the method was immunoSEQ multiplex PCR. The sample carries roughly 250,000 clones, 67% recorded once. The sample consisted of CD4+ T cells sorted from blood, taken at week 0. Receptors originate from a human donor with alopecia areata.

This clone was counted only a few times. The chain is built from TRBV5-1 and TRBJ2-1; 8 nucleotides line up with TRBD1. CDR1 SGHRS and CDR2 YFSETQ come from the germline V gene. With V trimmed by 2 bases and J by 4 bases, 5 bases remained unmatched. CDR3 size: 15 residues. CDR3 sequence (DNA): TGCGCCAGCAGCTTACCGGGACAGGTGTACAATGAGCAGTTCTTC. It encodes CASSLPGQVYNEQFF.

The V gene is TRBV30, the J gene TRBJ1-2; D unresolved. The V gene's germline CDR1 is GTSNPN and CDR2 SVGIG (reference sequence). The CDR3 runs 15 residues. V gave up 8 bases and J gave up 1 base, with 20 bases separating them. In nucleotides, the CDR3 is TGTGCCCTGAGTATGCGGCCAACCAGTAACTATGGCTACACCTTC. It yields the protein CALSMRPTSNYGYTF.

The J gene is TRBJ2-3, the V gene TRBV11-1, with D possibly being TRBD2 (5 bases). V was clipped by 3 bases and J by 5 bases, with 15 bases between them. Per the germline V gene, CDR1 is SGHAT and CDR2 is FQDESV (reference sequence). This CDR3 contains 15 residues. CDR3 DNA: TGTGCCAGCAGCTTTAGCCCCACTCGGGGAGATACGCAGTATTTT. Amino acids: CASSFSPTRGDTQYF.

The rearrangement links TRBV7-9 to TRBJ2-5; D not resolved. This CDR3 comprises 14 residues. Germline V gives CDR1 SEHNR, CDR2 FQNEAQ (reference sequence). The V end lost 5 bases, the J end lost 2 bases, and 12 bases lay between the germline ends. This chain's CDR3 is CASSPRKPQETQYF. The CDR3 bases are TGTGCCAGCAGCCCCCGGAAGCCACAAGAGACCCAGTACTTC.

The V and J genes are TRBV27 and TRBJ1-5; 7 bases match TRBD1. The CDR3 totals 13 residues. The ends lost 8 bases at V and 1 base at J; junction bases unmatched: 2. Per the germline V gene, CDR1 is MNHEY and CDR2 is SMNVEV (reference sequence). CDR3: CASGTESNQPQHF. DNA for the CDR3: TGTGCCAGCGGGACAGAGAGCAATCAGCCCCAGCATTTT.

J is TRBJ1-2 and V is TRBV7-9; D gene unclear. V gave up 7 bases and J gave up 6 bases, with 18 bases separating them. This CDR3 contains 14 residues. Germline CDR1 reads SEHNR; CDR2 reads FQNEAQ (reference sequence). The CDR3 region has the DNA TGTGCCAGCAACCTATCGACCCTGAAGGATGGCTACACCTTC. Its protein is CASNLSTLKDGYTF.

The chain has TRBV4-2 and TRBJ1-4; D gene uncertain. This CDR3 region has 16 residues. Germline CDR1 reads LGHNA; CDR2 reads YNFKEQ. V lost 0 bases to trimming and J lost 4 bases, with 12 bases between them. This CDR3 reads CASSQDFRLHNEKLFF. CDR3 sequence (DNA): TGTGCCAGCAGCCAAGATTTCCGCTTGCATAATGAAAAACTGTTTTTT.

Only one count was recorded for this clone. CDR3 loop: CASSAGTGGSGANVLTF. The CDR3, as DNA: TGCGCCAGCAGCGCAGGGACAGGGGGGTCTGGGGCCAACGTCCTGACTTTC. This sequence joins TRBV4-1 and TRBJ2-6; the match to TRBD1 covers 11 bases. Germline CDR1 MGHRA, CDR2 YSYEKL. The CDR3 consists of 17 residues. Trimming took 5 bases from V and 1 from J; bases not matched to a gene: 4.

The chain couples TRBV15 to TRBJ2-5, with 8 bases identical to TRBD1. The trim removed 8 bases at V and 6 bases at J, leaving 5 bases unmatched. CDR1 and CDR2 (germline): LNHNV, YYDKDF (reference sequence). CDR3 length: 12 residues. CDR3 amino acids: CATEGQAQTQYF. CDR3 sequence (DNA): TGTGCCACCGAGGGACAGGCTCAGACCCAGTACTTC.

This clone appeared a few times. DNA for the CDR3: TGCAGCGTAGCCTCTAGCGGTACTTGGGAGACCCAGTACTTC. Protein product: CSVASSGTWETQYF. This chain connects TRBV29-1 to TRBJ2-5, with 7 bases identical to TRBD2. V shed 6 bases, J shed 5 bases, and the junction held 12 bases outside the gene matches. This CDR3 has 14 amino acids. Germline CDR1 reads SQVTM; CDR2 reads ANQGSEA.

This clone was picked up many times. V usage is TRBV7-9 and J usage is TRBJ2-6; D is uncertain. Germline loops: CDR1 SEHNR, CDR2 FQNEAQ (reference sequence). The CDR3 length is 15 residues. Trimming left V 0 bases short and J 1 base short, with 4 bases between. The CDR3 reads CASSLAGSGANVLTF. The CDR3 bases are TGTGCCAGCAGCTTAGCGGGGTCTGGGGCCAACGTCCTGACTTTC.

V gene TRBV29-1 combines with J gene TRBJ1-2; 7 nucleotides agree with TRBD1. Germline lookup yields CDR1 SQVTM and CDR2 ANQGSEA. This CDR3 contains 11 residues. V lost 7 bases to trimming and J lost 6 bases; unmatched junction nucleotides: 5. The DNA for the CDR3 is TGCAGCGGACAGGGTCAGGATGGCTACACCTTC. It encodes CSGQGQDGYTF.

This clone was observed a handful of times. The V call is TRBV30, the J call TRBJ2-3, with TRBD1 matching over 9 bases. The ends lost 3 bases at V and 3 bases at J; junction bases unmatched: 10. Germline assignment: CDR1 GTSNPN and CDR2 SVGIG (reference sequence). The CDR3 covers 16 residues. The CDR3 loop is CAWSRIGTGKTDTQYF. The CDR3, as DNA: TGTGCCTGGAGCCGTATCGGGACAGGGAAGACAGATACGCAGTATTTT.

CDR3 amino acids: CATSRVPLLALAYEQYF. The CDR3 region has the DNA TGTGCCACCAGCAGAGTTCCCTTACTAGCCCTTGCCTACGAGCAGTACTTC. V and J are TRBV15 and TRBJ2-7, with TRBD2 as a possible D gene (6 bases). Germline CDR1 is LNHNV and CDR2 is YYDKDF (reference sequence). There are 17 residues in the CDR3. V gave up 1 base and J gave up 2 bases, with 18 bases separating them.

The chain recombines TRBV6-5 with TRBJ2-4; perhaps TRBD2 as D (7 bases). The V gene's germline CDR1 is MNHEY and CDR2 SVGAGI. The CDR3 is made up of 15 amino acids. The V and J ends lost 2 bases and 1 base respectively, with 9 bases between them. CDR3 DNA sequence: TGTGCCAGCAGTTACGGGGGGGCGGCCAAAAACATTCAGTACTTC. It translates to CASSYGGAAKNIQYF.

This chain joins TRBV11-2 and TRBJ2-5, with D unclear. With 4 bases removed from V and 5 bases from J, the gap between germline ends came to 8 bases. This CDR3 contains 12 residues. Germline V gene sequence: CDR1 SGHAT, CDR2 FQNNGV. The CDR3 spells CASSYVRETQYF. The CDR3 DNA reads TGTGCCAGCAGCTATGTCCGGGAGACCCAGTACTTC.

The rearrangement links TRBV29-1 to TRBJ2-3, with no clear D. CDR1 is SQVTM, CDR2 ANQGSEA, per germline. The CDR3 totals 11 residues. The V gene lost 4 bases and the J gene lost 2 bases, with 4 bases spanning the gap. The CDR3: CSVAVTDTQYF. In nucleotides, the CDR3 is TGCAGCGTTGCGGTCACAGATACGCAGTATTTT.

On this clone: The same CDR3 can be traced to other DNA sequences in this sample. J is TRBJ1-1 and V is TRBV30; D gene ambiguous. Trimming left V 0 bases short and J 0 bases short, with 5 bases between. Germline CDR1 is GTSNPN and CDR2 is SVGIG (reference sequence). The CDR3 extends over 13 amino acids. CDR3 region: CAWSVRLNTEAFF. The CDR3 nucleotides read TGTGCCTGGAGTGTTAGATTGAACACTGAAGCTTTCTTT.

The rearrangement uses TRBV4-3 and TRBJ2-3, with D perhaps matching TRBD1 (6 bases). This CDR3 region has 14 residues. Trimming left V 0 bases short and J 4 bases short, with 8 bases between. Germline V gene lookup returns CDR1 LGHNA and CDR2 YSLEER. This CDR3 is CASSQDPGADTQYF. The DNA of the CDR3 is TGCGCCAGCAGCCAAGATCCAGGGGCAGATACGCAGTATTTT.

The V gene is TRBV29-1, the J gene TRBJ1-2, with TRBD1 matching over 7 bases. CDR1 and CDR2 from the germline V gene are SQVTM and ANQGSEA. The CDR3 is 13 amino acids. V lost 5 bases and J lost 4; bases outside the gene matches: 7. The CDR3 spells CSVIDRASYGYTF. The DNA for the CDR3 is TGCAGCGTTATAGACAGGGCAAGCTATGGCTACACCTTC.

This chain connects TRBV13 to TRBJ1-2; D gene uncertain. CDR1 PRHDT and CDR2 FYEKMQ come from the germline V gene (reference sequence). V lost 2 bases and J lost 8, with 9 bases in between. The CDR3 is made up of 12 amino acids. CDR3 sequence reads: CASSLRPIGYTF. In DNA, the CDR3 is TGTGCCAGCAGCTTAAGGCCTATCGGCTACACCTTC. Supplemented by reference TRBV13 and TRBJ1-2, the full variable domain reads AAGVIQSPRHLIKEKRETATLKCYPIPRHDTVYWYQQGPGQDPQFLISFYEKMQSDKGSIPDRFSAQQFSDYHSELNMSSLELGDSALYFCASSLRPIGYTFGSGTRLTVV.

The gene calls are TRBV30 and TRBJ1-4, with D possibly TRBD1 on 6 matching bases. Per germline, CDR1 GTSNPN and CDR2 SVGIG (reference sequence). The CDR3 spans 20 residues. V lost 3 bases and J 3 bases, leaving 29 bases between the germline ends. This chain's CDR3 is CAWSRPLDRSYGRANEKLFF. The CDR3 region has the DNA TGTGCCTGGAGCCGACCTCTCGACAGGTCCTACGGCAGGGCTAATGAAAAACTGTTTTTT.

V and J are TRBV29-1 and TRBJ2-3; D is perhaps TRBD2 (5 bases). This CDR3 has 14 amino acids. Germline CDR1 reads SQVTM; CDR2 reads ANQGSEA. V was cut by 4 bases and J by 1 base, with 12 bases left in between. The chain's CDR3 is CSVVVAKRTDTQYF. The CDR3 DNA sequence: TGCAGCGTTGTGGTAGCGAAGCGCACAGATACGCAGTATTTT.